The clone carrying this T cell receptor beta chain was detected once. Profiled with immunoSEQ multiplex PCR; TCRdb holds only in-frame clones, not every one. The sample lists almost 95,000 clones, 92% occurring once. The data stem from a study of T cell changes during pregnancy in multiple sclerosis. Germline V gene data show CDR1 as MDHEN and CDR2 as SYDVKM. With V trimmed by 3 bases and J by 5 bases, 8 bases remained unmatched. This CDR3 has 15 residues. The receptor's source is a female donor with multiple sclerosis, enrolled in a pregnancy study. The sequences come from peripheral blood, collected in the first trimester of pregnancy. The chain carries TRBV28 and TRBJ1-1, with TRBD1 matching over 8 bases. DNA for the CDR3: TGTGCCAGCAGTTTCCCGACAGGGGCAAGAACTGAAGCTTTCTTT. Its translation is CASSFPTGARTEAFF.